This T cell receptor (beta chain) comes out of a study of blood T cell repertoires in COVID-19. Whole-study context: T cells, B-cell-depleted T cells, or PBMCs supplied cDNA or gDNA.

Produced via immunoSEQ multiplex PCR; TCRdb's table is partial and in-frame only. The table includes hundreds of thousands of clones, roughly 90% detected once. Everyone who took part was 18 to 89 years old, and they came from 24 US areas. Participants were placed into cohorts based on the clinical history they reported. The germline V and J ends were trimmed by 3 bases and 10 bases, with 16 bases remaining between them. This CDR3 comprises 15 residues. Germline V lookup: CDR1 LGHNA, CDR2 YSLEER. Sequences were obtained from PBMCs or T cells enriched from blood (not recorded which). The receptor comes from a woman younger than 30 who had recovered from COVID-19. The chain carries TRBV4-3 and TRBJ1-6; weak D call: TRBD1 (5 bases). The CDR3 region has the DNA TGCGCCAGCAGCCATTCTGTGCGGCGGGACTCACCCCTCCACTTT. This sequence encodes CASSHSVRRDSPLHF.